Listed below are T cell receptor beta chains from one sample, sequenced in a study of beta chain features in type 1 diabetes. The method was immunoSEQ multiplex PCR; TCRdb's version includes in-frame clones alone and lacks a portion of them. The sample holds around 250,000 clones, 25% to 30% seen once. Sequencing was done on a sample of central memory CD4+ T cells from blood. These receptors all come from a man aged 30 to 45 in good health. CDR3s include the opening cysteine and the closing phenylalanine or tryptophan. The order of the fields is V gene, J gene, CDR3 protein.

TRBV7-2	TRBJ2-4	CASSHLADLAKNIQYF
TRBV9	TRBJ2-5	CASSPTGAREETQYF
TRBV30	TRBJ1-2	CAWSVPGTRTWRGYTF
TRBV30	TRBJ1-2	CAWDRDRGIYGYTF
TRBV9	TRBJ2-7	CASSVEGESEQYF
TRBV7-2	TRBJ1-2	CASSHRQVYGYTF
TRBV29-1	TRBJ2-7	CSVAIGTGGHEQYF
TRBV7-9	TRBJ2-7	CASSPDDVAYEQYF
TRBV30	TRBJ2-1	CAWSRSVVEQFF
TRBV6-5	TRBJ2-2	CASNQRGHTGELFF
TRBV27	TRBJ2-7	CASSSPGRISYEQYF
TRBV2	TRBJ2-7	CASNTGLGSYEQYF
TRBV30	TRBJ1-5	CAWSVGGSNQPQHF
TRBV19	TRBJ1-1	CASSNRAENTEAFF
TRBV5-1	TRBJ1-2	CASSLENPDYGYTF
TRBV29-1	TRBJ2-5	CSVGGFSGGSPETQYF
TRBV29-1	TRBJ2-7	CSVVGLLPGGYEQYF
TRBV7-2	TRBJ1-2	CASSLGTSYGYTF
TRBV7-9	TRBJ1-2	CASSLGATRNYGYTF
TRBV29-1	TRBJ1-1	CSARAHMNTEAFF
TRBV5-1	TRBJ1-1	CASSPGLNGAEAFF
TRBV7-9	TRBJ2-3	CASSSTGTGYTDTQYF
TRBV13	TRBJ2-3	CASSLSFTSGTDTQYF
TRBV6-5	TRBJ1-5	CASSYSRGMSNQPQHF
TRBV2	TRBJ2-3	CASMRDRPTSTDTQYF
TRBV4-2	TRBJ1-6	CASSQVPPGTGGSSPLHF
TRBV12-5	TRBJ1-5	CASGRTDNQPQHF
TRBV5-6	TRBJ1-1	CASSREGGTEAFF
TRBV7-9	TRBJ1-1	CASSSSRVPNTEAFF
TRBV18	TRBJ2-5	CASSPLRTGEETQYF
TRBV6-5	NA	CAAQGGGYEQYF
TRBV19	TRBJ2-1	CASSVVGQVISYNEQFF
TRBV4-2	TRBJ1-1	CASSQEGQGQTEAFF
TRBV7-2	TRBJ1-2	CASSQGQEFNYGYTF
TRBV13	TRBJ1-1	CASSFTTVNTEAFF
TRBV7-2	TRBJ2-7	CASSYAGTGSNEQYF
TRBV14	TRBJ2-7	CASSQGLVYEQYF
TRBV9	TRBJ1-2	CASSVGGYYGYTF
TRBV5-4	TRBJ2-3	CASSPADRGAQYF
TRBV20-1	TRBJ2-7	CSAMTSYEQYF
TRBV30	TRBJ1-1	CAWSAPGTANTEAFF
TRBV6-5	TRBJ2-7	CASSVSGTRAYEQYF
TRBV2	TRBJ1-1	CASSDSYTEAFF
TRBV7-2	TRBJ2-3	CASSGSTDTQYF
TRBV5-1	TRBJ2-5	CASSQTGKRAQETQYF
TRBV5-1	TRBJ1-1	CASSSLGAEATEAFF
TRBV29-1	TRBJ2-1	CSVDVRVKPYNEQFF
TRBV19	TRBJ2-2	CASSPWGQGITGELFF
TRBV15	TRBJ2-3	CATSRESVGVLVTDTQYF
TRBV15	TRBJ2-1	CATHPGTSGYNEQFF
TRBV2	TRBJ2-3	CASSEGLAVRTDTQYF
TRBV7-9	TRBJ2-5	CASSLVGRQETQYF